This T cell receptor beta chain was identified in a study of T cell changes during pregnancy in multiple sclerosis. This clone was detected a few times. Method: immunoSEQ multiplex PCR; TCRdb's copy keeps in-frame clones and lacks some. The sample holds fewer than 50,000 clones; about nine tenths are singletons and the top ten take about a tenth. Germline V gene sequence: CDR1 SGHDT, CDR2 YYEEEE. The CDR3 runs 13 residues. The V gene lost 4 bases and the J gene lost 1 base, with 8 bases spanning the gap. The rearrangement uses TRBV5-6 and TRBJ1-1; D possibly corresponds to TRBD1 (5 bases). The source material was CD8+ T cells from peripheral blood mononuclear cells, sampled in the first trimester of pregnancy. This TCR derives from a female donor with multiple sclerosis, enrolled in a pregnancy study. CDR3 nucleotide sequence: TGTGCCAGCAGCAATACAGGGAACACTGAAGCTTTCTTT. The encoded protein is CASSNTGNTEAFF.